A selection of T cell receptor beta chains follows, all from one sample in a study of blood T cell repertoires in COVID-19. TCRdb's table, derived via immunoSEQ multiplex PCR, lists solely in-frame clones and lacks some. The repertoire holds over 110,000 clones, with 88% as singletons. Sequenced material: peripheral blood. Receptors originate from a human donor in a cohort sampled during active COVID-19. Each CDR3 is given with its conserved first and last residue. D genes are given only for firm matches. The size field is filled for only some rows; it gives once, few, many or a size class.

>TRBJ1-6|.|TRBV19|.
TGTGCCAGTAGTATCGGGGGTCGCTCCCCCCTCCACTTT
CASSIGGRSPLHF
>TRBJ2-4|.|TRBV28|.
TGTGCCAGCGCAGTACCCAAAAACATTCAGTACTTC
CASAVPKNIQYF
>TRBJ1-2|.|TRBV11-2|.
TGTGCCAGCGGCGGTACAGGGCTGGGCTACACCTTC
CASGGTGLGYTF
>TRBJ2-7|once|TRBV6-5|.
TGTGCCAGCAGTTACGTACAGGGTGCATCCTACGAGCAGTACTTC
CASSYVQGASYEQYF
>TRBJ1-6|.|TRBV6-5|TRBD1
TGTGCCAGCACACAGGGGGCGGGTAATTCACCCCTCCACTTT
CASTQGAGNSPLHF
>TRBJ2-5|.|TRBV4-2|TRBD2
TGTGCCAGCAGCCTGGGACTAGCGGGGTCGGAGACCCAGTACTTC
CASSLGLAGSETQYF
>TRBJ1-1|few|TRBV6-4|.
TGTGCCAGCAGGGACAGCTCAAAGAACACTGAAGCTTTCTTT
CASRDSSKNTEAFF
>TRBJ1-2|once|TRBV6-5|TRBD1
TGTGCCAGCAGACGACAGGGGCGGAACTATGGCTACACCTTC
CASRRQGRNYGYTF
>TRBJ2-7|.|TRBV7-6|TRBD1
TGTGCCAGCAGTCGCCGACCGGGACAGGGGGCGGATTTGTACTTC
CASSRRPGQGADLYF
>TRBJ2-4|.|TRBV6-5|.
TGTGCCAGCAGTTACGGGACTGCCAACATTCAGTACTTC
CASSYGTANIQYF